There are a few counts of the clone carrying this TCR beta chain. Its antigen remains unidentified. Using its own MiXCR run on the reads, TCRdb lists one record per CDR3 protein. Of around 89,000 distinct CDR3 sequences listed, approximately 30% are singletons. The CDR3 contains 12 residues. V gave up 11 bases and J gave up 5 bases; unmatched junction bases: 5. Germline V gene lookup returns CDR1 ENHRY and CDR2 SYGVKD. The data originate from a study of T cell repertoires in cytomegalovirus infection. Overall study: Shared public TCR beta signatures pointed to both CMV infection and a matching HLA type. Whole-study results and caveats: Dominant in the ex vivo response were TCR beta clonotypes restricted by HLA-C and specific for CMV. Based on cumulative public TCR beta family frequency, carriers of CMV plus the relevant HLA were identified.

Sequenced material: CD8+ T cells from cultured PBMCs, taken from culture after CMV antigen stimulation. This chain joins TRBV10-3 and TRBJ1-1, with 10 nucleotides matching TRBD1. The clonotype originates from a human donor in good health (CMV status not recorded). Some clones in this sample may be carry-over from other donors' samples. The CDR3 sequence: CAGGTGDTEAFF. The CDR3 DNA reads as TGTGCCGGGGGGACAGGGGATACTGAAGCTTTCTTT.